This is a list of T cell receptor beta chains from one sample in a study of cytomegalovirus exposure and HLA in healthy donors. Repertoires were generated with immunoSEQ multiplex PCR, while TCRdb's copy carries only in-frame clones and drops some. This table has roughly 100,000 clones, about 81% appearing once. Source material: PBMCs. The receptors here all came from a man aged 30 to 45 in good health and CMV-seronegative. Each CDR3 is given without its conserved first and last residue.

V gene	J gene	CDR3 protein
TRBV10-3	TRBJ2-1	AISESTSVSNEQF
TRBV5-6	TRBJ2-1	ASRPQGARNNEQF
TRBV4-3	TRBJ2-7	ASSLKFGYEQY
TRBV10-2	TRBJ1-1	ASSETGQV
TRBV29-1	TRBJ1-2	SVEAGGGYGYT
TRBV7-9	TRBJ2-1	ASSASGNEQF
TRBV4-1	TRBJ1-1	ASSARTGGNTEAF
TRBV25-1	TRBJ1-4	ASSETQGAPRVLF
TRBV5-1	TRBJ2-5	ASSSGWSTQY
TRBV4-1	TRBJ2-7	ASSLGQGTYEQY
TRBV15	-	ATSREGQESYEQY
TRBV4-3	TRBJ2-1	ASSQLSNEQF
TRBV19	TRBJ2-5	ASSYTSGRAVETQY
TRBV25-1	TRBJ1-6	ASSGGQALNSPLH
TRBV15	TRBJ2-7	ATSRDPTSFYEQY
TRBV11-2	TRBJ2-1	ASSTRQGRTYNEQF
TRBV18	TRBJ2-7	ASSRSGEQY
TRBV6-5	TRBJ1-3	ASTQGLSSGNTIY
TRBV7-9	TRBJ1-4	ASSLVQLNEKLF
TRBV5-6	TRBJ1-3	ASSQGYLSGNTIY
TRBV21-1	TRBJ1-1	ASSKTNRADTEAF
TRBV18	TRBJ2-7	ASSQTIVAGGREQY
TRBV27	TRBJ1-5	ASSGRMESNQPQH
TRBV14	TRBJ2-1	ASSQDPGDSYNEQF
TRBV19	TRBJ1-2	ASSIQGAQGYT
TRBV10-1	TRBJ2-5	ASSVGTGGAETQY
TRBV4-1	TRBJ2-3	ASRPPVGTDTQY
TRBV19	TRBJ1-5	ASRPSIETGASRQPQH
TRBV5-1	TRBJ2-7	ASRPSGTLYEQY
TRBV6-1	TRBJ1-2	ASSDYRVDT
TRBV6-4	TRBJ1-1	ASSALPNTEAF
TRBV7-9	TRBJ2-1	ASSSGTGIRNEQF
TRBV7-2	TRBJ2-1	ASSRRGSYNEQF
TRBV5-4	TRBJ2-1	ASSEGLAASSYNEQF
TRBV6-5	TRBJ2-7	ASKDRLNEQY
TRBV10-3	TRBJ2-7	AISEAKVNRDLSSYGQY
TRBV6-6	TRBJ2-3	ASSFDRGYTDTQY
TRBV19	TRBJ1-3	ASTRQANSGNTIY
TRBV5-4	TRBJ2-3	ASSLQGSDTQY
TRBV7-7	TRBJ2-5	ASSSRRTGRGETQY
TRBV10-3	TRBJ1-3	ASGQATGNTIY
TRBV5-1	TRBJ2-1	ASSLRLDNNEQF
TRBV7-9	TRBJ2-5	ASNPGLGETQY
TRBV6-5	TRBJ2-7	ASSYGLGREQY
TRBV7-2	TRBJ1-3	ASSLGSPDSSGNTIY